Reported below is one TCR beta chain. The data were obtained in a study of shared T cell receptors in the human thymus. TCRdb keeps only in-frame clones here, not all; method: immunoSEQ multiplex PCR. The sample lists about 660,000 clones; 80% to 90% were seen once. The CDR3 is 14 residues long. Trimming took off 4 bases at V and 3 bases at J, with 14 bases between the two ends. Germline CDR1 reads SGHKS; CDR2 reads YYEKEE (reference sequence). This sample was shared with a second study, whose subject was human thymus T cells.

The origin of this receptor is a boy under three years old with a congenital heart defect. Sequenced input: thymocytes. The chain uses TRBV5-5 and TRBJ2-7, with D possibly being TRBD1 (6 bases). This CDR3 is CASSIRGKHYEQYF. The CDR3 DNA sequence: TGTGCCAGCAGCATCAGGGGTAAACACTACGAGCAGTACTTC.